Following are 5 T cell receptor beta chains from one sample sequenced in a study of OX40 agonist ivuxolimab in advanced cancers. Clones were read by immunoSEQ multiplex PCR, and TCRdb kept only the in-frame ones, dropping some. Counted here are approximately 100,000 clones, about nine tenths occurring once; the ten biggest clones make up around 0.48%. Sample: CD4+ or CD8+ T cells sorted from blood, taken in a trial of the OX40 agonist ivuxolimab. These receptors originate from an adult with an advanced solid tumor such as melanoma, head and neck, liver or kidney cancer.

The chain joins TRBV5-6 to TRBJ2-2, with D unresolved. The length of the CDR3 is 14 residues. Trimming stripped 5 bases from V and 2 bases from J, with 10 bases between. Germline V lookup: CDR1 SGHDT, CDR2 YYEEEE. The CDR3 DNA reads as TGTGCCAGCAGACTAACTCGTAACACCGGGGAGCTGTTTTTT. Translation: CASRLTRNTGELFF.

The count of this clone is one. The V and J genes are TRBV5-5 and TRBJ1-1; no clear D gene. CDR3 length: 13 amino acids. Germline V CDR1 and CDR2: SGHKS, YYEKEE (reference sequence). Trimming took 0 bases from V and 1 from J, leaving 4 bases between them. CDR3 nucleotide sequence: TGTGCCAGCAGCTTGGCTACGAACACTGAAGCTTTCTTT. It yields the protein CASSLATNTEAFF.

The rearrangement joins TRBV5-5 to TRBJ2-2, with 9 bases identical to TRBD2. The CDR3 is made up of 16 amino acids. With V trimmed by 5 bases and J by 7 bases, 12 bases remained unmatched. Germline V gives CDR1 SGHKS, CDR2 YYEKEE (reference sequence). The CDR3 coding sequence is TGTGCCAGCAGTCCCATAGCGGGGGCTCGGGGCGGGGAGCTGTTTTTT. Its translation: CASSPIAGARGGELFF.

V usage is TRBV28 and J usage is TRBJ1-6; tentative D call: TRBD1 (6 bases). Germline assignment: CDR1 MDHEN and CDR2 SYDVKM. The CDR3 totals 14 residues. Trimming shortened V by 4 bases and J by 14 bases, and 18 bases separated the two germline ends. The CDR3 region has the DNA TGTGCCAGCAGTTCCCCGTCACGGGGGCTGTCCCTCCACTTT. It specifies CASSSPSRGLSLHF.

This sequence joins TRBV28 and TRBJ1-5; D may be TRBD1 (6 bases). V was pared by 6 bases and J by 0 bases, with 12 bases between. The CDR3 runs to 15 residues. Germline assignment: CDR1 MDHEN and CDR2 SYDVKM. CDR3 bases: TGTGCCAGCAGACCTATGGGACATAGCAATCAGCCCCAGCATTTT. This codes for CASRPMGHSNQPQHF.